Each of the 22 T cell receptor beta chains below was sequenced from the same sample in a study of blood T cell repertoires in COVID-19. Data came from immunoSEQ multiplex PCR; TCRdb stores just in-frame clones and leaves some out. The sample holds fewer than 250,000 clones; about 87% are singletons and the top ten take about 1%. Sequenced input: PBMCs or T cells enriched from blood (not recorded which). Source of these receptors: a man aged 45 to 65 who had been exposed to COVID-19.

The chain joins TRBV4-2 to TRBJ1-6; no clear D gene. V was clipped by 0 bases and J by 11 bases, with 20 bases between them. Germline loops: CDR1 LGHNA, CDR2 YNFKEQ. The CDR3 runs to 17 residues. The CDR3 spells CASSQDLTLRSGPPLHF. The CDR3 bases are TGTGCCAGCAGCCAAGATCTAACACTCCGAAGCGGGCCACCCCTCCACTTT.

The chain is built from TRBV16 and TRBJ1-3, with a weak D call TRBD1 (5 bases). Germline-derived CDR1 and CDR2 are KGHSY and FQNENV. The CDR3 contains 15 residues. V was trimmed by 7 bases and J by 2 bases, leaving 15 bases between them. Here the CDR3 reads CASTPGRVTGNTIYF. CDR3 bases: TGTGCCAGCACCCCCGGCAGGGTGACTGGAAACACCATATATTTT.

The rearrangement joins TRBV27 to TRBJ2-1, with TRBD2 matching over 8 bases. With V trimmed by 1 base and J by 2 bases, 4 bases remained unmatched. The CDR3 contains 16 residues. Germline V lookup: CDR1 MNHEY, CDR2 SMNVEV (reference sequence). This CDR3 is CASSLFAGGTYNEQFF. CDR3 DNA: TGTGCCAGCAGTTTATTTGCGGGAGGCACCTACAATGAGCAGTTCTTC.

J is TRBJ1-5 and V is TRBV24-1, with D perhaps matching TRBD1 (5 bases). V was clipped by 4 bases and J by 0 bases, with 9 bases between them. This CDR3 contains 15 residues. Germline loops: CDR1 KGHDR, CDR2 SFDVKD. Here the CDR3 reads CATSDDRSSNQPQHF. Here the CDR3 DNA reads TGTGCCACCAGTGACGACAGAAGTAGCAATCAGCCCCAGCATTTT.

CDR3 in amino acids: CASSEGAEVAGPYV. In nucleotides, the CDR3 is TGTGCCAGCAGTGAAGGGGCCGAGGTAGCGGGACCGTACGTC. The J gene is TRBJ2-7, the V gene TRBV6-1; 8 bases map to TRBD2. The J segment lost 12 bases and the V segment lost 1 base, leaving 11 bases of the junction unmatched. Germline-derived CDR1 and CDR2 are MNHNS and SASEGT. This CDR3 comprises 14 residues.

The genes are TRBV24-1 and TRBJ2-2, with 8 positions matching TRBD1. The germline CDR1 and CDR2 sequences are KGHDR and SFDVKD. V gave up 5 bases and J gave up 6 bases; unmatched junction bases: 7. The CDR3 is made up of 15 amino acids. The CDR3 is CATSASTGDAGELFF. The DNA of the CDR3 is TGTGCCACCAGTGCCTCGACAGGGGACGCCGGGGAGCTGTTTTTT.

This chain links TRBV30 with TRBJ2-7; possibly TRBD2 for D (7 bases). The CDR3 has 15 residues. Between the trimmed V and J ends, which lost 1 base and 7 bases, there was a span of 20 bases. Germline CDR1 is GTSNPN and CDR2 is SVGIG (reference sequence). The CDR3 loop reads CAWSAAGATKVEQYF. In DNA form, the CDR3 reads TGTGCCTGGAGTGCCGCGGGGGCCACCAAAGTAGAGCAGTACTTC.

The rearrangement uses TRBV19 and TRBJ1-2, with D uncertain. The CDR3 is 16 amino acids. Trimming removed 3 bases from V and 0 bases from J, with 14 bases in between. The V gene's germline CDR1 is LNHDA and CDR2 SQIVND (reference sequence). The CDR3 here is CASSMEWHVTNYGYTF. CDR3 in DNA: TGTGCCAGTAGTATGGAGTGGCACGTCACTAACTATGGCTACACCTTC.

In its sample, this clone was seen once. The genes are TRBV5-1 and TRBJ2-1; 9 nucleotides align to TRBD2. Per the germline V gene, CDR1 is SGHRS and CDR2 is YFSETQ. V shed 0 bases, J shed 7 bases, and the junction held 8 bases outside the gene matches. This CDR3 is 16 amino acids long. In DNA, the CDR3 is TGCGCCAGCAGCTTGGTTGCGGGAGGGCCGGCGAATGAGCAGTTCTTC. Protein product: CASSLVAGGPANEQFF. The whole variable domain, remainder taken from reference TRBV5-1 and TRBJ2-1, is KAGVTQTPRYLIKTRGQQVTLSCSPISGHRSVSWYQQTPGQGLQFLFEYFSETQRNKGNFPGRFSGRQFSNSRSEMNVSTLELGDSALYLCASSLVAGGPANEQFFGPGTRLTVL.

The CDR3 protein is CASSKGRQETQYF. In nucleotides, the CDR3 is TGTGCCAGTAGTAAGGGGCGGCAAGAGACCCAGTACTTC. The chain links TRBV19 to TRBJ2-5; perhaps TRBD1 as D (5 bases). There are 13 residues in the CDR3. In germline, CDR1 is LNHDA, CDR2 SQIVND (reference sequence). Between the trimmed V and J ends, which lost 4 bases and 2 bases, there was a span of 8 bases.

The J gene is TRBJ1-4, the V gene TRBV18; D call uncertain. The CDR3 has 15 residues. Germline-derived CDR1 and CDR2 are KGHSH and LQKENI. V was clipped by 2 bases and J by 3 bases, with 10 bases between them. The chain's CDR3 is CASSPIGLPNEKLFF. CDR3 coding DNA: TGTGCCAGCTCACCAATCGGACTTCCTAATGAAAAACTGTTTTTT.

The chain recombines TRBV2 with TRBJ2-4, with D maybe TRBD1 (6 bases). CDR3 size: 13 residues. The germline V and J ends were trimmed by 2 bases and 9 bases, with 11 bases remaining between them. Germline V gives CDR1 SNHLY, CDR2 FYNNEI. DNA for the CDR3: TGTGCCAGCAGTGAACAGGGGAAGAGCATTCAGTACTTC. Its protein is CASSEQGKSIQYF. Combining the CDR3 with reference TRBV2 and TRBJ2-4 gives the whole variable domain EPEVTQTPSHQVTQMGQEVILRCVPISNHLYFYWYRQILGQKVEFLVSFYNNEISEKSEIFDDQFSVERPDGSNFTLKIRSTKLEDSAMYFCASSEQGKSIQYFGAGTRLSVL.

V gene TRBV5-6 combines with J gene TRBJ1-1; no firm D call. This CDR3 contains 14 residues. Looked up from germline, CDR1 is SGHDT and CDR2 is YYEEEE. The ends were cut back, 2 bases at V and 7 bases at J, with 15 bases in the middle. CDR3 coding DNA: TGTGCCAGCAGCTTCTCTACGGCACTAATTGAAGCTTTCTTT. This codes for CASSFSTALIEAFF.

On this clone itself: One end of the junction is discordant with germline, which a read error may explain. The chain employs TRBV19 and TRBJ1-5, with a weak D call TRBD1 (6 bases). Germline V gene lookup returns CDR1 LNHDA and CDR2 SQIVND (reference sequence). This CDR3 has 15 residues. CDR3 protein: CASNIGSGGNQPQHF. For the CDR3, the DNA is TGTGCCAGTAATATAGGATCAGGGGGCAATCAGCCCCAGCATTTT. Full variable domain (missing parts from reference TRBV19 and TRBJ1-5): DGGITQSPKYLFRKEGQNVTLSCEQNLNHDAMYWYRQDPGQGLRLIYYSQIVNDFQKGDIAEGYSVSREKKESFPLTVTSAQKNPTAFYLCASNIGSGGNQPQHFGDGTRLSIL.

The J gene is TRBJ1-1, the V gene TRBV27; D remains ambiguous. Trimming left V 4 bases short and J 0 bases short, with 18 bases between. CDR3 size: 17 residues. Germline V gene sequence: CDR1 MNHEY, CDR2 SMNVEV (reference sequence). This chain's CDR3 is CASSSSPTQFMNTEAFF. DNA of the CDR3: TGTGCCAGCAGTTCCTCTCCCACACAATTCATGAACACTGAAGCTTTCTTT.

The CDR3 protein is CAINNRSYEQYF. Here the CDR3 DNA reads TGTGCCATCAACAACAGGAGCTACGAGCAGTACTTC. The V call is TRBV10-3, the J call TRBJ2-7; tentative D call: TRBD1 (5 bases). CDR3 length equals 12 residues. The germline V gene has CDR1 ENHRY and CDR2 SYGVKD. The V gene lost 7 bases and the J gene lost 3 bases, with 10 bases spanning the gap.

This clone was observed a few times. V is TRBV6-5 and J is TRBJ1-5; D might be TRBD1 (6 bases). This CDR3 is 13 amino acids long. The germline gives CDR1 MNHEY, CDR2 SVGAGI. The V end was cut by 2 bases, the J end by 6 bases, with 8 bases between. CDR3 sequence (DNA): TGTGCCAGCAGTTACAACAGGGCTCAGCCCCAGCATTTT. Amino acids: CASSYNRAQPQHF.

A remark on this clone: A read error may produce the germline difference seen at one junction end. The chain carries TRBV2 and TRBJ2-1; TRBD2 matches 7 bases. CDR1 and CDR2 (germline): SNHLY, FYNNEI. The CDR3 length is 13 residues. Here the CDR3 reads CASRRLAEPSRVF. CDR3 coding DNA: TGTGCCAGCAGAAGACTAGCTGAACCTTCTCGGGTCTTC.

V usage is TRBV18 and J usage is TRBJ2-3; unclear D gene. Trimming removed 5 bases from V and 5 bases from J, with 17 bases in between. From germline, CDR1 is KGHSH and CDR2 LQKENI. This CDR3 has 15 amino acids. The CDR3 loop reads CASSSPGGPEDTQYF. DNA for the CDR3: TGTGCCAGCTCATCCCCTGGTGGGCCGGAAGATACGCAGTATTTT.

This chain connects TRBV2 to TRBJ2-7; TRBD1 matches 9 bases. With V trimmed by 6 bases and J by 7 bases, 10 bases remained unmatched. The CDR3 has 14 residues. Germline-derived CDR1 and CDR2 are SNHLY and FYNNEI. The CDR3 region is CASRRDRESGEQYF. DNA of the CDR3: TGTGCCAGCAGGCGGGACAGGGAGTCGGGGGAGCAGTACTTC.

The rearrangement joins TRBV5-1 to TRBJ2-1; no clear D gene. The CDR3 contains 14 residues. Trimming removed 5 bases at V and 0 bases at J, with 9 bases between. From germline, CDR1 is SGHRS and CDR2 YFSETQ. This CDR3 reads CASRSLSSYNEQFF. The DNA for the CDR3 is TGCGCCAGCAGGTCCCTGAGCTCCTACAATGAGCAGTTCTTC.

The genes are TRBV5-1 and TRBJ1-2, with D uncertain. Trimming removed 0 bases from V and 2 bases from J, with 11 bases in between. This CDR3 has 15 residues. Germline V gene lookup returns CDR1 SGHRS and CDR2 YFSETQ. The CDR3 DNA reads TGCGCCAGCAGCTTGGGTCAATCTATAAACTATGGCTACACCTTC. It encodes CASSLGQSINYGYTF.